This TCR beta chain is drawn from a study of human T cells and chemical hapten exposure. TCRdb re-derived calls from the RACE reads in MiXCR, one entry per CDR3 protein. The sample includes 150,000 to 200,000 distinct CDR3 sequences, roughly 14% of them seen just once. V lost 2 bases, J lost 0 bases, and 9 bases stayed unmatched. The germline gives CDR1 MRHNA, CDR2 SNTAGT. The CDR3 is made up of 18 amino acids. Specified time point: patch test 1, 2 weeks after DPC sensitization. Treatment reported: therapeutic diphenylcyclopropenone sensitization with weekly scalp DPC. Suited to DPC and affected by alopecia, the donors ranged from 18 to 70 years old. Unfractionated whole blood was the source of the extracted total RNA.

This receptor was taken from a woman aged 30 to 39 with alopecia areata. Some clones in this sample may be carry-over from other donors' samples. This rearrangement joins TRBV6-4 to TRBJ2-7; 11 nucleotides match TRBD2. This specimen consisted of whole blood, obtained in connection with sensitization to the hapten diphenylcyclopropenone (DPC). CDR3 in DNA: TGTGCCAGCAGTGACCCGGCTAGCGGGGGGCCTAGCTCCTACGAGCAGTACTTC. This encodes CASSDPASGGPSSYEQYF.